These 25 T cell receptor beta chains came from one sample sequenced in a study of blood T cell repertoires in COVID-19. Assay used: immunoSEQ multiplex PCR; TCRdb lists only in-frame clones, some missing. The sample lists 130,000 to 150,000 clones; 88% were seen once. Sample: peripheral blood. The receptors originated from a human donor in a cohort sampled during active COVID-19.

The chain couples TRBV19 to TRBJ1-5; TRBD1 might be the D (5 bases). Germline values: CDR1 LNHDA, CDR2 SQIVND (reference sequence). The CDR3 has 14 residues. Trimming shortened V by 3 bases and J by 4 bases, and 10 bases separated the two germline ends. This chain's CDR3 is CASSIPAGNQPQHF. CDR3 DNA sequence: TGTGCCAGTAGTATTCCGGCAGGGAATCAGCCCCAGCATTTT.

CDR3 DNA sequence: TGTGCCAGCAGTAACCTAGCGGGGAGAAACACCGGGGAGCTGTTTTTT. Protein: CASSNLAGRNTGELFF. This chain connects TRBV6-2 or TRBV6-3 to TRBJ2-2; 9 nucleotides line up with TRBD2. Trimming removed 5 bases from V and 2 bases from J; junction bases left unmatched: 6. The CDR3 runs to 16 residues. Germline assignment: CDR1 MNHEY and CDR2 SVGEGT.

V and J are TRBV2 and TRBJ1-3; D might be TRBD1 (5 bases). The CDR3 is made up of 14 amino acids. Germline lookup yields CDR1 SNHLY and CDR2 FYNNEI. The germline V and J ends were trimmed by 6 bases and 0 bases, with 9 bases remaining between them. The CDR3 nucleotides read TGTGCCAGCAGGGACACGAGCTCTGGAAACACCATATATTTT. It is translated as CASRDTSSGNTIYF.

The rearrangement joins TRBV4-1 to TRBJ1-2; D might be TRBD1 (5 bases). The CDR3 is 15 amino acids. With 3 bases removed from V and 7 bases from J, the gap between germline ends came to 18 bases. Per germline, CDR1 MGHRA and CDR2 YSYEKL. CDR3 DNA sequence: TGCGCCAGCAGCCAGTCCCCCGCCACCCAGGGTGGCTACACCTTC. Protein sequence: CASSQSPATQGGYTF.

This chain connects TRBV5-1 to TRBJ2-1; 8 bases align to TRBD2. Germline lookup yields CDR1 SGHRS and CDR2 YFSETQ. This CDR3 region has 16 residues. V shed 0 bases and J 4 bases; nucleotides not matched to a gene: 6. In nucleotides, the CDR3 is TGCGCCAGCAGCTTGGTTCCTAGCGGGCCTTACAATGAGCAGTTCTTC. Protein product: CASSLVPSGPYNEQFF.

The chain is built from TRBV30 and TRBJ1-1; maybe TRBD1 (6 bases). Germline V lookup: CDR1 GTSNPN, CDR2 SVGIG (reference sequence). V lost 4 bases, J lost 3 bases, and 12 bases lay in between. This CDR3 region has 13 residues. The chain's CDR3 is CAWTQNRDTEAFF. In nucleotides, the CDR3 is TGTGCCTGGACTCAGAACAGGGACACTGAAGCTTTCTTT.

The rearrangement uses TRBV6-6 and TRBJ2-5, with D possibly being TRBD1 (6 bases). CDR1 is MNHNY, CDR2 SVGAGI, per germline (reference sequence). CDR3 size: 13 residues. V dropped 6 bases and J dropped 5 bases, with 13 bases sitting between them. CDR3 bases: TGTGCCAGCAGCCCCAGGGGCGGCGAGACCCAGTACTTC. Translation: CASSPRGGETQYF.

The V call is TRBV3-1 (or the pseudogene TRBV3-2), the J call TRBJ2-3, with D possibly matching TRBD2 (5 bases). Trimming shortened V by 4 bases and J by 2 bases, and 13 bases separated the two germline ends. Germline values: CDR1 LGHDT, CDR2 YNNKEL (reference sequence). The CDR3 runs 15 residues. CDR3 sequence: CASSRLGLVTDTQYF. CDR3 sequence (DNA): TGTGCCAGCAGCCGACTTGGACTCGTCACAGATACGCAGTATTTT.

J is TRBJ1-2 and V is TRBV13, with 7 bases lining up with TRBD1. V trimming: 1 base; J trimming: 8 bases; junction bases outside the gene matches: 16. The V gene's germline CDR1 is PRHDT and CDR2 FYEKMQ (reference sequence). The CDR3 runs to 17 residues. This CDR3 is CASSLAGMDRTSWGYTF. DNA for the CDR3: TGTGCCAGCAGCTTAGCGGGCATGGACAGGACGTCATGGGGCTACACCTTC.

This clone was detected only once. This sequence joins TRBV4-1 and TRBJ2-5; tentatively, D is TRBD1 (6 bases). The CDR3 consists of 15 residues. Germline loops: CDR1 MGHRA, CDR2 YSYEKL. Trimming left V 0 bases short and J 5 bases short, with 13 bases between. CDR3 sequence: CASSQENRAVETQYF. In DNA form, the CDR3 reads TGCGCCAGCAGCCAAGAAAACAGGGCGGTTGAGACCCAGTACTTC.

The chain has TRBV3-1 (or the pseudogene TRBV3-2) and TRBJ2-7; a weak D match, TRBD1 (5 bases). Germline assignment: CDR1 LGHDT and CDR2 YNNKEL (reference sequence). V was cut by 5 bases and J by 2 bases, with 13 bases left in between. The CDR3 totals 14 residues. In nucleotides, the CDR3 is TGTGCCAGCAGCGGCCGGACATCTACCTACGAGCAGTACTTC. This gives the protein CASSGRTSTYEQYF.

This clone was detected only once. The rearrangement links TRBV6-1 to TRBJ1-6, with 10 positions matching TRBD1. Per the germline V gene, CDR1 is MNHNS and CDR2 is SASEGT. CDR3 size: 16 residues. The ends lost 2 bases at V and 10 bases at J; junction bases unmatched: 8. CDR3 in DNA: TGTGCCAGCAGTGAAAAATGGACAGGGGGTGTCTCACCCCTCCACTTT. Translation: CASSEKWTGGVSPLHF.

This sequence joins TRBV18 and TRBJ2-1; D is uncertain. The CDR3 spans 13 residues. CDR1 is KGHSH, CDR2 LQKENI, per germline. The germline V and J ends were trimmed by 3 bases and 4 bases, with 7 bases remaining between them. This chain's CDR3 is CASSPPTYNEQFF. CDR3 DNA sequence: TGTGCCAGCTCACCGCCTACTTACAATGAGCAGTTCTTC.

V is TRBV6-1 and J is TRBJ2-7, with D hard to call. V gave up 2 bases and J gave up 5 bases, with 7 bases separating them. The CDR3 contains 12 residues. Germline loops: CDR1 MNHNS, CDR2 SASEGT. The CDR3 DNA follows: TGTGCCAGCAGTGAATTCGAGGACGAGCAGTACTTC. Translation: CASSEFEDEQYF.

This chain uses TRBV5-1 with TRBJ1-2; D is perhaps TRBD1 (6 bases). Germline loops: CDR1 SGHRS, CDR2 YFSETQ. The V and J ends lost 4 bases and 5 bases respectively, with 9 bases between them. CDR3 length: 12 amino acids. The chain's CDR3 is CASSPQGYGYTF. CDR3 nucleotide sequence: TGCGCCAGCAGCCCCCAGGGGTATGGCTACACCTTC.

The chain recombines TRBV7-2 with TRBJ1-4; 8 bases align to TRBD1. CDR3 length: 15 residues. Unmatched junction bases numbered 8, after V lost 5 bases and J lost 6 bases. CDR1 is SGHTA and CDR2 is FQGNSA in the germline V gene. The CDR3 nucleotides read TGTGCCAGCAGCGCAGACAGGGGAGGGCATGAAAAACTGTTTTTT. Its protein product is CASSADRGGHEKLFF.

CDR3 sequence reads: CASSGGGETQYF. CDR3 nucleotides: TGCGCCAGCAGTGGTGGGGGGGAGACCCAGTACTTC. The rearrangement joins TRBV10-2 to TRBJ2-5; tentatively, D is TRBD2 (6 bases). The V end was cut by 4 bases, the J end by 5 bases, with 8 bases between. Germline values: CDR1 WSHSY, CDR2 SAAADI. The CDR3 loop spans 12 amino acids.

V gene TRBV28 combines with J gene TRBJ1-4; 7 bases align to TRBD1. This CDR3 is 15 amino acids long. V gave up 9 bases and J gave up 0 bases; unmatched junction bases: 7. The germline V gene has CDR1 MDHEN and CDR2 SYDVKM. The CDR3 bases are TGTGCCAGTCGACAGGGAGGAACAACTAATGAAAAACTGTTTTTT. Its translation is CASRQGGTTNEKLFF.

This chain connects TRBV27 to TRBJ1-2, with 11 bases matching TRBD1. Germline trimming cut 5 bases from V and 2 bases from J; bases unmatched to any gene: 1. Per germline, CDR1 MNHEY and CDR2 SMNVEV (reference sequence). The CDR3 has 14 residues. CDR3 in amino acids: CASSRTGGNYGYTF. CDR3 in DNA: TGTGCCAGCAGTCGGACAGGGGGCAACTATGGCTACACCTTC.

The genes are TRBV24-1 and TRBJ1-5; no clear D. V was pared by 0 bases and J by 3 bases, with 11 bases between. Germline CDR1 is KGHDR and CDR2 is SFDVKD. This CDR3 spans 16 amino acids. The CDR3 is CATSDLGRRVNQPQHF. Here the CDR3 DNA reads TGTGCCACCAGTGATTTGGGAAGGAGGGTCAATCAGCCCCAGCATTTT.

V gene TRBV6-1 combines with J gene TRBJ2-5; 8 bases line up with TRBD1. Germline V gives CDR1 MNHNS, CDR2 SASEGT. Trimming at V came to 4 bases and at J to 2 bases, leaving 12 bases not matched to a gene. This CDR3 is 17 amino acids long. The CDR3 loop reads CASSGPSTGAYQETQYF. The CDR3, as DNA: TGTGCCAGCAGTGGGCCCTCGACAGGGGCCTATCAAGAGACCCAGTACTTC.

The table lists this clone with a few counts. The V call is TRBV18, the J call TRBJ1-4; D gene unclear. Germline values: CDR1 KGHSH, CDR2 LQKENI. The length of the CDR3 is 16 residues. The ends were cut back, 1 base at V and 0 bases at J, with 9 bases in the middle. CDR3 protein: CASSPLTTATNEKLFF. The CDR3 nucleotides read TGTGCCAGCTCACCACTTACCACTGCAACTAATGAAAAACTGTTTTTT.

The chain employs TRBV28 and TRBJ1-4, with 9 bases fitting TRBD1. This CDR3 has 15 residues. V dropped 6 bases and J dropped 8; count of bases not matched to a gene: 10. Per the germline V gene, CDR1 is MDHEN and CDR2 is SYDVKM. The CDR3 bases are TGTGCCAGCAGCACCCTACAGGGGGCGAGAGAAAAACTGTTTTTT. As protein: CASSTLQGAREKLFF.

The V gene is TRBV5-4, the J gene TRBJ2-2; possibly TRBD2 for D (6 bases). V was cut by 0 bases and J by 0 bases, with 9 bases left in between. CDR3 size: 16 residues. The germline V gene has CDR1 SGHNT and CDR2 YYREEE (reference sequence). CDR3 coding DNA: TGTGCCAGCAGCTTGGACCGGGACTCGAACACCGGGGAGCTGTTTTTT. Amino acids: CASSLDRDSNTGELFF.

The chain employs TRBV2 and TRBJ2-1; tentatively, D is TRBD1 (6 bases). Germline V gene lookup returns CDR1 SNHLY and CDR2 FYNNEI. The CDR3 contains 14 residues. The V end was cut by 8 bases, the J end by 6 bases, with 17 bases between. In nucleotides, the CDR3 is TGTGCCAGCTGGAGACAGGTTGGGACCAATGAGCAGTTCTTC. It specifies CASWRQVGTNEQFF.